The T cell receptor beta chain described here comes from a study of T cells in Graves' hyperthyroidism and ophthalmopathy. Study context: The blood sample was taken at first diagnosis, before treatment began. The study's findings and limits: Blood also held most thyroid clonotypes expanded beyond 0.001. A median 6.5 months before onset, the model predicted ophthalmopathy.

Germline V CDR1 and CDR2: ENHRY, SYGVKD. The CDR3 spans 17 residues. V was pared by 6 bases and J by 0 bases, with 21 bases between. Orbital computed tomography and thyroid ultrasound, together with serum TRAb and thyroxine and clinical symptoms, were used for diagnoses. Amplification of TCR beta CDR3 regions was performed using RNA transcripts as template. A set of HTBI primers served as the primers for a first-round RT-PCR of the TCR CDR3. TCRdb analysed the multiplex PCR reads with MiXCR anew, one entry per CDR3 protein. Of about 710,000 distinct CDR3 sequences listed, roughly 17% are singletons. This clonotype was seen a few times. Its target is not known.

The material sequenced was blood. The TCR comes from a man in his late teens or twenties with Graves' hyperthyroidism. The V and J genes are TRBV10-3 and TRBJ2-7; possible D gene TRBD1, 5 bases. As DNA, the CDR3 is TGTGCCATCAGAGGTTTTAGAAAGGACACAGACTCCTACGAGCAGTACTTC. It encodes CAIRGFRKDTDSYEQYF.